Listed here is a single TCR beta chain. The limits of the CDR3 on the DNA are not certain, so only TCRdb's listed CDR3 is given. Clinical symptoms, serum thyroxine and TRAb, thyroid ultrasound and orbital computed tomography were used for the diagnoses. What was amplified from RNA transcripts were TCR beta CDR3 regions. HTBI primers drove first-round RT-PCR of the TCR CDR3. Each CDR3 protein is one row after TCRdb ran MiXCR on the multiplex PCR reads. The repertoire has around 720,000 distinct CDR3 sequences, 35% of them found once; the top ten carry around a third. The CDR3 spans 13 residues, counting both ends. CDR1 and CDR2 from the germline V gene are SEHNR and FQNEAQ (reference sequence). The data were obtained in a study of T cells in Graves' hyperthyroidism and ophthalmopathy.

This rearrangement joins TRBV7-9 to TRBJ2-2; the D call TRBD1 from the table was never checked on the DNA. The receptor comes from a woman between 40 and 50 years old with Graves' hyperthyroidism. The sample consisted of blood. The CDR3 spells CASSPRGTGSCFF.